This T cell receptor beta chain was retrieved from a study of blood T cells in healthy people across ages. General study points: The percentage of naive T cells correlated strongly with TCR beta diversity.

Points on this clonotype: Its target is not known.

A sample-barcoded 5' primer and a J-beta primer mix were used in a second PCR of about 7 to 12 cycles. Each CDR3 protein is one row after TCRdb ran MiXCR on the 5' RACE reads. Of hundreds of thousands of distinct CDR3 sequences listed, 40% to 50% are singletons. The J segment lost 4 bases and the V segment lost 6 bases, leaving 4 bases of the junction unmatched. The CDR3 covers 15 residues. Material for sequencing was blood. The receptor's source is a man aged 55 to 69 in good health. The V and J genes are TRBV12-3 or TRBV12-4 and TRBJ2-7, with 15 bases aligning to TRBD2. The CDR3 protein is CASRGLAGGGYEQYF. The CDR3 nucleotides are TGTGCCAGCAGGGGACTAGCGGGGGGCGGGTACGAGCAGTACTTC.